This T cell receptor (beta chain) originates from a study of T cell responses to AZD1222 COVID-19 vaccine. Points on this clone: What it binds is not known.

Notes on the study in general: Distributed over spike, vaccine-associated CD4 TCRs predominated at 160-218 and 743-854. It was only after the peak T cell response that any repertoires were sampled. A reported finding is that nearly half of spike-specific TCRs target unmutated variant regions.

The CDR3 is 14 amino acids. Germline values: CDR1 ENHRY, CDR2 SYGVKD. V dropped 2 bases and J dropped 3 bases, with 11 bases sitting between them. Here immunoSEQ multiplex PCR was the method, and the copy in TCRdb shows in-frame clones only, minus some. This table holds 140,000 to 150,000 clones, roughly nine tenths found once. The sample consisted of peripheral blood, taken on day 0 of AZD1222 vaccination. The chain joins TRBV10-3 to TRBJ2-7; D perhaps matches TRBD2 (5 bases). The clonotype was recovered from an adult in good health. The CDR3 sequence: CAISEDEGNYEQYF. The DNA of the CDR3 is TGTGCCATCAGTGAGGACGAGGGAAACTACGAGCAGTACTTC.